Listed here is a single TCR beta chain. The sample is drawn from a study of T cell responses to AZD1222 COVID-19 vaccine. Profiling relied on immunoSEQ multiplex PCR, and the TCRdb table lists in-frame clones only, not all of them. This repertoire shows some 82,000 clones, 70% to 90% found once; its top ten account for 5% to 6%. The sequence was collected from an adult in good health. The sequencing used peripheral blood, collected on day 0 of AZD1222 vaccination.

This CDR3 is CASSETGGWEKLFF. The CDR3 region has the DNA TGCGCCAGCAGCGAGACAGGGGGCTGGGAAAAACTGTTTTTT. This chain links TRBV4-3 with TRBJ1-4; TRBD1 matches at 10 bases. Germline assignment: CDR1 LGHNA and CDR2 YSLEER. Trimming removed 5 bases from V and 8 bases from J; junction bases left unmatched: 5. The CDR3 runs 14 residues.